Included here is one T cell receptor beta chain sequence, with context. The source of the sample is a study of blood T cell repertoires in COVID-19. Sequencing was performed with immunoSEQ multiplex PCR; in TCRdb, only in-frame clones are kept and a portion is missing. The sample has 250,000 or so clones, 85% to 95% seen once. CDR1 and CDR2 from the germline V gene are SGDLS and YYNGEE. With V trimmed by 6 bases and J by 3 bases, 7 bases remained unmatched. The CDR3 length is 14 residues. The source of this sequence is a man younger than 45 with COVID-19, enrolled during active disease. This chain connects TRBV9 to TRBJ2-5; the match to TRBD2 covers 8 bases. The sequencing sample was made of peripheral blood. CDR3 sequence reads: CASTSGGFEETQYF. CDR3 sequence (DNA): TGTGCCAGCACCAGCGGGGGCTTTGAAGAGACCCAGTACTTC.